The rows below give T cell receptor beta chains drawn from one sample of a study of T cell responses to AZD1222 COVID-19 vaccine. Some clones are missing from TCRdb's copy, which holds only in-frame ones; the method was immunoSEQ multiplex PCR. Here the sample spans fewer than 90,000 clones, 75% to 95% being singletons. The sequences come from peripheral blood, collected 28 days after the second AZD1222 dose. The receptors come from an adult who received the AZD1222 COVID-19 vaccine. Each CDR3 is given with its conserved first and last residue. A D gene is named only where the DNA matches it firmly.

j_gene: TRBJ2-3
v_gene: TRBV5-4
d_gene: TRBD2
len: 16
CDR3aa: CASSLGLAVRTDTQYF

j_gene: TRBJ1-3
v_gene: TRBV28
d_gene: .
len: 15
CDR3aa: CASNVPWGPGNTIYF

j_gene: TRBJ1-5
v_gene: TRBV9
d_gene: TRBD1
len: 16
CDR3aa: CASAKGPTGVNQPQHF

j_gene: TRBJ2-3
v_gene: TRBV27
d_gene: TRBD2
len: 12
CDR3aa: CASSGSWDTQYF

j_gene: TRBJ1-4
v_gene: TRBV5-1
d_gene: .
len: 15
CDR3aa: CASSRLGNSGEKLFF

j_gene: TRBJ2-1
v_gene: TRBV11-3
d_gene: TRBD2
len: 13
CDR3aa: CASRLAGVTEQFF

j_gene: TRBJ2-3
v_gene: TRBV7-2
d_gene: .
len: 13
CDR3aa: CAPGDFGTDTQYF

j_gene: TRBJ2-1
v_gene: TRBV27
d_gene: TRBD1
len: 14
CDR3aa: CASSDRAAYNEQFF

j_gene: TRBJ1-1
v_gene: TRBV11-3
d_gene: .
len: 14
CDR3aa: CASSSQGLHTEAFF

j_gene: TRBJ2-2
v_gene: TRBV6-5
d_gene: TRBD1
len: 16
CDR3aa: CASSYLDRGRGGELFF

j_gene: TRBJ2-7
v_gene: TRBV28
d_gene: TRBD1
len: 16
CDR3aa: CASSPTWGQGTYEQYF

j_gene: TRBJ2-1
v_gene: TRBV2
d_gene: TRBD2
len: 12
CDR3aa: CASTAPGLAPFF

j_gene: TRBJ1-1
v_gene: TRBV19
d_gene: .
len: 15
CDR3aa: CASSKGGGVNTEAFF

j_gene: TRBJ2-7
v_gene: TRBV6-6
d_gene: TRBD2
len: 18
CDR3aa: CASRRGTSGGARGYEQYF

j_gene: TRBJ2-7
v_gene: TRBV29-1
d_gene: TRBD2
len: 14
CDR3aa: CSVARLAGIYEQYF

j_gene: TRBJ2-1
v_gene: TRBV30
d_gene: .
len: 15
CDR3aa: CAWSAPRSSYNEQFF

j_gene: TRBJ1-2
v_gene: TRBV5-1
d_gene: .
len: 14
CDR3aa: CASSLAGQPGGYTF

j_gene: TRBJ1-5
v_gene: TRBV19
d_gene: TRBD1
len: 16
CDR3aa: CASSMARDRGHQPQHF

j_gene: TRBJ2-5
v_gene: TRBV7-6
d_gene: .
len: 14
CDR3aa: CASSPRTPPETQYF

j_gene: TRBJ1-2
v_gene: TRBV29-1
d_gene: TRBD1
len: 13
CDR3aa: CSGSTGGPYGYTF

j_gene: TRBJ2-1
v_gene: TRBV2
d_gene: .
len: 14
CDR3aa: CASPPGISYNEQFF

j_gene: TRBJ1-1
v_gene: TRBV3-1/TRBV3-2
d_gene: TRBD1
len: 14
CDR3aa: CASSLRDRDTEAFF

j_gene: TRBJ2-5
v_gene: TRBV6-5
d_gene: TRBD2
len: 15
CDR3aa: CASLSGGAGQETQYF

j_gene: TRBJ2-1
v_gene: TRBV7-6
d_gene: TRBD2
len: 13
CDR3aa: CASSPGASGEQFF

j_gene: TRBJ1-4
v_gene: TRBV2
d_gene: .
len: 13
CDR3aa: CASSTRSNEKLFF

j_gene: TRBJ1-4
v_gene: TRBV7-9
d_gene: .
len: 14
CDR3aa: CASSLSQTNEKLFF

j_gene: TRBJ2-7
v_gene: TRBV29-1
d_gene: .
len: 11
CDR3aa: CSVEDSYEQYF

j_gene: TRBJ1-3
v_gene: TRBV7-8
d_gene: .
len: 16
CDR3aa: CASSLTQASSGNTIYF

j_gene: TRBJ2-7
v_gene: TRBV27
d_gene: TRBD1
len: 14
CDR3aa: CASSQGQGALEQYF

j_gene: TRBJ2-7
v_gene: TRBV24-1
d_gene: TRBD1
len: 15
CDR3aa: CATSDPRTGAYEQYF

j_gene: TRBJ1-3
v_gene: TRBV25-1
d_gene: .
len: 14
CDR3aa: CASSEPQSGNTIYF

j_gene: TRBJ2-7
v_gene: TRBV7-8
d_gene: TRBD2
len: 13
CDR3aa: CASSRRGDYEQYF

j_gene: TRBJ1-5
v_gene: TRBV12-3/TRBV12-4
d_gene: .
len: 13
CDR3aa: CASSFGPDQPQHF

j_gene: TRBJ2-2
v_gene: TRBV7-8
d_gene: .
len: 16
CDR3aa: CASSPGDTSNTGELFF

j_gene: TRBJ2-3
v_gene: TRBV12-5
d_gene: .
len: 13
CDR3aa: CASGSEVSTIPNF

j_gene: TRBJ2-3
v_gene: TRBV18
d_gene: .
len: 11
CDR3aa: CASSRGDTQYF

j_gene: TRBJ1-6
v_gene: TRBV11-2
d_gene: .
len: 15
CDR3aa: CASSLVTGWDSPLHF

j_gene: TRBJ1-2
v_gene: TRBV5-1
d_gene: TRBD1
len: 16
CDR3aa: CASSLVGQGTVYGYTF

j_gene: TRBJ1-1
v_gene: TRBV5-1
d_gene: .
len: 17
CDR3aa: CASSFGPRGGGYTEAFF

j_gene: TRBJ2-2
v_gene: TRBV19
d_gene: .
len: 16
CDR3aa: CASSMAGTPITGELFF

j_gene: TRBJ1-5
v_gene: TRBV18
d_gene: TRBD1
len: 19
CDR3aa: CASSLRPGQGPYSNQPQHF

j_gene: TRBJ2-2
v_gene: TRBV9
d_gene: .
len: 13
CDR3aa: CASSVGVTGELFF

j_gene: TRBJ1-5
v_gene: TRBV19
d_gene: TRBD1
len: 16
CDR3aa: CASSRTGGVINQPQHF

j_gene: TRBJ1-1
v_gene: TRBV10-3
d_gene: .
len: 13
CDR3aa: CALSKGRETEAFF

j_gene: TRBJ2-3
v_gene: TRBV9
d_gene: .
len: 12
CDR3aa: CASSVGTDTQYF

j_gene: TRBJ1-5
v_gene: TRBV30
d_gene: .
len: 14
CDR3aa: CAWSVRPNGHPRHF

j_gene: TRBJ1-2
v_gene: TRBV20-1
d_gene: TRBD1
len: 13
CDR3aa: CSASRGQGYGYTF

j_gene: TRBJ2-7
v_gene: TRBV9
d_gene: TRBD2
len: 14
CDR3aa: CASSPLADPYEQYF

j_gene: TRBJ1-2
v_gene: TRBV5-6
d_gene: .
len: 13
CDR3aa: CASSLGKNYGYTF

j_gene: TRBJ2-1
v_gene: TRBV2
d_gene: TRBD2
len: 13
CDR3aa: CASRETSPHEQFF

j_gene: TRBJ2-7
v_gene: TRBV2
d_gene: .
len: 11
CDR3aa: CASSSERLQYF

j_gene: TRBJ2-3
v_gene: TRBV9
d_gene: .
len: 14
CDR3aa: CASSVAGYTDTQYF